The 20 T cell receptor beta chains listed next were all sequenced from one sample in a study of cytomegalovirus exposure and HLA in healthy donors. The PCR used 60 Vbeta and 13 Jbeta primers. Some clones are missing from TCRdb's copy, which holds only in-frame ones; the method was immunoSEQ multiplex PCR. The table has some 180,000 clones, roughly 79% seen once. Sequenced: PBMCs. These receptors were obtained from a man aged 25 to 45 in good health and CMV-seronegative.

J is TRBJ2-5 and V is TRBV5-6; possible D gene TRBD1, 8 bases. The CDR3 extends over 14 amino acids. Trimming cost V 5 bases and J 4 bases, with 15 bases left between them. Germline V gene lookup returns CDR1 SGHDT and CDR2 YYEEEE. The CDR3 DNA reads TGTGCCAGCAGACAGACAGGGGAGGGAGAGACCCAGTACTTC. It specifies CASRQTGEGETQYF.

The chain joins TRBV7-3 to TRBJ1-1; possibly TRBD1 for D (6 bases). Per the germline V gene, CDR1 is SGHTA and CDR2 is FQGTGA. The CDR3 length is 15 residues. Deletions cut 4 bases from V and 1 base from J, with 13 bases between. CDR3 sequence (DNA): TGTGCCAGCAGCTCGACAGGTGAAACGAACACTGAAGCTTTCTTT. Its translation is CASSSTGETNTEAFF.

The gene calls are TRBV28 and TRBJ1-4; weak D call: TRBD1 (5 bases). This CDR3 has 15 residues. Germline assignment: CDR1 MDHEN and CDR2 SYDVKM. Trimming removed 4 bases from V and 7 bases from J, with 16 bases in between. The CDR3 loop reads CASSSPGGAFEKLFF. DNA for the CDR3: TGTGCCAGCAGTTCCCCGGGAGGGGCCTTTGAAAAACTGTTTTTT. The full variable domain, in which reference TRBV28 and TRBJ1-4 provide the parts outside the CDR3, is DVKVTQSSRYLVKRTGEKVFLECVQDMDHENMFWYRQDPGLGLRLIYFSYDVKMKEKGDIPEGYSVSREKKERFSLILESASTNQTSMYLCASSSPGGAFEKLFFGSGTQLSVL.

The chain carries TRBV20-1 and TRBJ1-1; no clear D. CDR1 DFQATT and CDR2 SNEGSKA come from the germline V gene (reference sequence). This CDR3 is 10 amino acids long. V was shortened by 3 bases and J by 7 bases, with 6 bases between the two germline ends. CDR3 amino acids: CSASYSEAFF. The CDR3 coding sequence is TGCAGTGCTAGTTACAGTGAAGCTTTCTTT.

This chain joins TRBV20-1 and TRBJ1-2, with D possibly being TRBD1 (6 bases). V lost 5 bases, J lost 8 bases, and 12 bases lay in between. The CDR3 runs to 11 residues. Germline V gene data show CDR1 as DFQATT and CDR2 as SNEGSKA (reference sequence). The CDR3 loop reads CSACSGHGYTF. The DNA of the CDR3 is TGCAGTGCTTGCTCGGGACACGGCTACACCTTC.

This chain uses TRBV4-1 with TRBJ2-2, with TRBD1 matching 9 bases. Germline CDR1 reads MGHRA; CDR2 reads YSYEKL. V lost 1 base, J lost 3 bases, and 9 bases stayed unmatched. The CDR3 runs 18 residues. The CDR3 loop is CASSQVRTGAFHTGELFF. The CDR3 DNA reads TGCGCCAGCAGCCAAGTACGGACAGGGGCATTTCACACCGGGGAGCTGTTTTTT.

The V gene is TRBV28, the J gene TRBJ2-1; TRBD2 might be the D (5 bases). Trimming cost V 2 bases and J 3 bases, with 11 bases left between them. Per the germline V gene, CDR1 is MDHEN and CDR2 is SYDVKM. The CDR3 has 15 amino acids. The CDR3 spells CASSLTTAVYNEQFF. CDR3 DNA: TGTGCCAGCAGTTTAACTACAGCGGTCTACAATGAGCAGTTCTTC. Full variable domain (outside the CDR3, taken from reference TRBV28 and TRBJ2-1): DVKVTQSSRYLVKRTGEKVFLECVQDMDHENMFWYRQDPGLGLRLIYFSYDVKMKEKGDIPEGYSVSREKKERFSLILESASTNQTSMYLCASSLTTAVYNEQFFGPGTRLTVL.

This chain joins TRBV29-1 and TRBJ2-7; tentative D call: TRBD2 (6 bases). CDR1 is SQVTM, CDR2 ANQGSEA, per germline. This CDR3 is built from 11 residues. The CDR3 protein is CSGREEYEQYF. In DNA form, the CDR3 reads TGCTCTGGCAGGGAGGAATACGAGCAGTACTTC.

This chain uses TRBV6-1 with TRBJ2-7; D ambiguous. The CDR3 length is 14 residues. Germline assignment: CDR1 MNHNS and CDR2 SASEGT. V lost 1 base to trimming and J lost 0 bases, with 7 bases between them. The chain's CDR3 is CASSEGWASYEQYF. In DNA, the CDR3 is TGTGCCAGCAGTGAAGGTTGGGCCTCCTACGAGCAGTACTTC.

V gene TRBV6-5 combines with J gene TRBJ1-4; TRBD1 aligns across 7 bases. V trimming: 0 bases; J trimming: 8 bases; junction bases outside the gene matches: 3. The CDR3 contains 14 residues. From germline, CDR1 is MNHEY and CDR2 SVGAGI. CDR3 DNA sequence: TGTGCCAGCAGTTACTCGGACAGGTGGGAAAAACTGTTTTTT. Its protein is CASSYSDRWEKLFF.

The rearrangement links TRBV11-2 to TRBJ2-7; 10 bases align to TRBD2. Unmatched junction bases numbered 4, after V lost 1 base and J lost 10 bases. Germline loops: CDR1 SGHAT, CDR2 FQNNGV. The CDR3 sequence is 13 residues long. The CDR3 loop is CASSLGLAGAQYF. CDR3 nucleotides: TGTGCCAGCAGCTTAGGGCTAGCGGGAGCTCAGTACTTC.

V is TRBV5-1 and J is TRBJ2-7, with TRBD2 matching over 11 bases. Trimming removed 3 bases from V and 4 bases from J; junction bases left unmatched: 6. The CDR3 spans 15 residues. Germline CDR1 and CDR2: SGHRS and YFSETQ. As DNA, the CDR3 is TGCGCCAGCAGCTCATGGACTAGCGGGCAGTACGAGCAGTACTTC. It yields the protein CASSSWTSGQYEQYF.

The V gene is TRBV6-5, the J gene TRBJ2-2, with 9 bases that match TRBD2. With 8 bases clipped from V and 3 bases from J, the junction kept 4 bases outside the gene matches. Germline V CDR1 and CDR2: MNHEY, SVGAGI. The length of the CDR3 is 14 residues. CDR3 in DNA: TGTGCCAGCCTGAGCGGGAGGTACACCGGGGAGCTGTTTTTT. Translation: CASLSGRYTGELFF.

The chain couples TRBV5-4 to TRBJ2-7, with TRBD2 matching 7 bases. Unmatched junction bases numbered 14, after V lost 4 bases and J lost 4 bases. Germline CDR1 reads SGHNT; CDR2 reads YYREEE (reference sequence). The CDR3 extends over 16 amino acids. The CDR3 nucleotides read TGTGCCAGCAGCCCGGCGGCGAGCGGGATCGGGTACGAGCAGTACTTC. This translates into CASSPAASGIGYEQYF.

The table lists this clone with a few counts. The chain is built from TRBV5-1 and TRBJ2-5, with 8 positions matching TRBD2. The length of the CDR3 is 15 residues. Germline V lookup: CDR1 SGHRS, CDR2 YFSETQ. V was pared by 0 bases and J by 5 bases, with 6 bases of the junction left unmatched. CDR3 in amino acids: CASSLVVSGKETQYF. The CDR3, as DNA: TGCGCCAGCAGCTTGGTGGTTAGCGGGAAGGAGACCCAGTACTTC.

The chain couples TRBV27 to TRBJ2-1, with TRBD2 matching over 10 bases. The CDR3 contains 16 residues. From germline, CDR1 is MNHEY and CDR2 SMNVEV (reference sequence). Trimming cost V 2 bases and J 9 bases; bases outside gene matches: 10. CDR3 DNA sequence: TGTGCCAGCAGTTTACTTTCACTAGCGGGAAGGCGTGAGCAGTTCTTC. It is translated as CASSLLSLAGRREQFF.

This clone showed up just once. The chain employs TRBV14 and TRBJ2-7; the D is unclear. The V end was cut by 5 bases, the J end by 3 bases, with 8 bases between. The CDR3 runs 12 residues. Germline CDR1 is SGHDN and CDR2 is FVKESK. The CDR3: CASSYVGYEQYF. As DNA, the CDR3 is TGTGCCAGCAGCTACGTCGGCTACGAGCAGTACTTC.

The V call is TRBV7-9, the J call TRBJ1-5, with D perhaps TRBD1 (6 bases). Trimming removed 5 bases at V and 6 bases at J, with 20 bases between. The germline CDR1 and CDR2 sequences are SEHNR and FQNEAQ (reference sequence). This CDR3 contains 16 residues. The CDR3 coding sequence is TGTGCCAGCAGCGACGACGGACAGTTAGATACTCAGCCCCAGCATTTT. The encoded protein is CASSDDGQLDTQPQHF. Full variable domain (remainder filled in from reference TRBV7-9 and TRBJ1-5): DTGVSQNPRHKITKRGQNVTFRCDPISEHNRLYWYRQTLGQGPEFLTYFQNEAQLEKSRLLSDRFSAERPKGSFSTLEIQRTEQGDSAMYLCASSDDGQLDTQPQHFGDGTRLSIL.

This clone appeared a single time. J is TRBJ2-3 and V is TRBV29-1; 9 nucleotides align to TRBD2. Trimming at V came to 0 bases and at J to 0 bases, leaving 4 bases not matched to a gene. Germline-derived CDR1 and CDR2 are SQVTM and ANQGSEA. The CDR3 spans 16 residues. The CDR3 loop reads CSVEEPTSGSTDTQYF. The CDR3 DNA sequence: TGCAGCGTTGAAGAACCGACTAGCGGTAGCACAGATACGCAGTATTTT.

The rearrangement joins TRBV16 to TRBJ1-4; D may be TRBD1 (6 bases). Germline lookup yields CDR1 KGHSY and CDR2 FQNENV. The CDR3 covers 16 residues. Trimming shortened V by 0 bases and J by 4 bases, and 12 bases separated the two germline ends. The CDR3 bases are TGTGCCAGCAGCCAATCGATATCGGACAGTAATGAAAAACTGTTTTTT. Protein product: CASSQSISDSNEKLFF.